Included here is one TCR beta chain sequence, with context. What antigen it recognizes has not been identified. Base qualities are not provided; no much larger clone lies one nucleotide away. Any patient with an uncontrolled infection, another autoimmune disease, pregnancy or lactation was excluded. Diagnoses were based on clinical symptoms, serum thyroxine and TRAb, thyroid ultrasound and orbital computed tomography. Total RNA was extracted using Trizol reagent, and RNA quality was assessed on an Agilent 2100 Bioanalyzer. Taken from the germline V gene, the CDR1 and CDR2 loops are SNHLY and FYNNEI. The CDR3 holds 15 amino acids from the cysteine to the phenylalanine. CDR3 DNA only is kept here, 45 bases in frame from base 1. V is cut back by 3 bases and J by 4 bases, with 7 bases in the junction unmatched. This sample is part of a study of T cells in Graves' hyperthyroidism and ophthalmopathy (dated by TCRdb to between 2018 and 2021). Study-level background: A discovery cohort of about a hundred patients, 43 with Graves' ophthalmopathy and more than 55 with stable Graves' hyperthyroidism, was used to find distinguishing TCR V-J signatures. The paper describes TCR Vbeta CDR3 sequencing of 120 to 150 peripheral blood samples, made up of roughly 40 ophthalmopathy patients, around 78 hyperthyroidism patients and roughly 17 progressor patients. The study also compared thyroid tissue and blood T-cell repertoires from 5 to 7 Graves' hyperthyroidism patients. Whether ophthalmopathy could be predicted prospectively was tested in an independent validation cohort made up of under 20 hyperthyroidism patients plus 17 patients who later progressed to ophthalmopathy. After sampling, hyperthyroidism patients received methimazole starting at 30 mg daily, and ophthalmopathy patients received high-dose intravenous methylprednisolone. For training and testing, the approximately 97 patients in the discovery cohort were randomly divided in a 7:3 ratio. What the research found in general, with its limitations: In validation, the model predicted progression to ophthalmopathy with approximately 71% sensitivity and around 72% specificity, a median of around six months before onset. A model built on a 13 V-J signature distinguished ophthalmopathy from stable hyperthyroidism, reaching approximately 89% sensitivity and approximately 81% specificity in cross-validation and 80%/75% in testing. No statistical method was used to fix the sample size in advance, and group allocation was not hidden from the investigators. Most expanded thyroid clonotypes (frequency above 0.001) were also found in blood, which suggests that blood repertoires may mirror thyroid immune responses.

The TCR beta CDR3 regions were amplified from RNA transcripts. A first-round RT-PCR of the TCR CDR3 used the HTBI primer set with the Qiagen OneStep RT-PCR kit. Libraries were constructed in a second round of multiplex PCR, after which size selection and purification were performed. Paired-end sequencing of the libraries was performed with 100 bp reads on an Illumina HiSeq2000. Regarding the original processing steps: SOAPnuke was used to process the raw data, removing reads that contained adapters or uncalled bases, had a mean Phred below 15, or lacked an exact match to the constant primer or identifier. High-quality paired reads were merged with COPE v1.2.5, and unique nucleotide sequences were defined as clonotypes. Clonotypes were aligned to IMGT TRBV, TRBD and TRBJ reference segments using MiTCR v1.1. Analysis was restricted to V-J combinations with a frequency above 0.0001, which covered roughly 99% of repertoires. A TCS score was defined as the ratio between F50 (clonal expansion) and ExV (chaos), using BLOSUM62-based TCRdist between CDR3 peptides within each V-J. Welch's t-statistics and random forest reduced 450 to 600 V-J features to 13, which were used in a naive Bayes classifier (R e1071). Thyroid-blood repertoire similarity was quantified with the Morisita-Horn index. The public reads were run again by TCRdb, first through fastp at Q25 and then through MiXCR, and only productive beta chains were kept. Every CDR3 protein is listed once, alongside the most common genes and DNA of its rows. The V and J calls reflect TCRdb's pipeline rather than the authors' work. Counted in this sample were 550,000 to 600,000 distinct CDR3 sequences; about 45% of them appeared once. The ten biggest clones cover around a fifth of the sample.

What was sequenced was peripheral blood or thyroid tissue (not recorded which). Recombination linked TRBV2 to TRBJ2-5; the junction holds 8 bases that match TRBD1. The receptor was isolated from an adult woman with Graves' disease, either hyperthyroidism or ophthalmopathy (not recorded which). The bases are TGTGCCAGCAGTGATGACAGGGGAACGGGAGAGACCCAGTACTTC. Translated, it reads CASSDDRGTGETQYF.